What follows are 14 T cell receptor beta chains derived from one specimen sequenced in a study of T-cell memory formation after mild COVID-19. TCRdb re-called the 5' RACE reads with MiXCR, one entry per CDR3 protein. The top ten clones hold 9% to 15% of a sample with about half a million distinct CDR3 sequences, 15% to 20% of them seen once. The sample comprised PBMCs or a T cell subset sorted from them (not recorded which). These receptors all come from an adult woman who had mild COVID-19 (a few samples of this study predate the infection). Cell type and time point are not known.

V is TRBV15 and J is TRBJ1-3; the D is unclear. This CDR3 has 15 amino acids. CDR1 is LNHNV, CDR2 YYDKDF, per germline (reference sequence). V was cut by 7 bases and J by 6 bases, with 19 bases left in between. The CDR3 nucleotides read TGTGCCACCACCCAGAGTAGCGTCTTCGAAAACACCATATATTTT. Protein product: CATTQSSVFENTIYF.

This sequence joins TRBV29-1 and TRBJ2-5, with 7 bases matching TRBD2. The trim removed 4 bases at V and 5 bases at J, leaving 13 bases unmatched. The germline V gene encodes CDR1 SQVTM and CDR2 ANQGSEA. This CDR3 has 15 amino acids. CDR3 bases: TGCAGCGTTGTAGGTGACTACAGGCGGGGGGAGACCCAGTACTTC. This encodes CSVVGDYRRGETQYF.

This clonotype was observed a handful of times. The V call is TRBV4-1, the J call TRBJ1-1; 8 nucleotides agree with TRBD1. This CDR3 is 17 amino acids long. V shed 2 bases, J shed 0 bases, and the junction held 8 bases outside the gene matches. The germline CDR1 and CDR2 sequences are MGHRA and YSYEKL. DNA of the CDR3: TGCGCCAGCAGCCAACTGGGACAGGCCTTCTTGAACACTGAAGCTTTCTTT. It yields the protein CASSQLGQAFLNTEAFF.

The rearrangement links TRBV5-4 to TRBJ2-3, with TRBD1 identical over 8 bases. Germline V gives CDR1 SGHNT, CDR2 YYREEE (reference sequence). CDR3 size: 15 residues. The J segment lost 1 base and the V segment lost 4 bases, leaving 5 bases of the junction unmatched. CDR3 in DNA: TGTGCCAGCAGCATACAGGGGGTTGGCACAGATACGCAGTATTTT. The encoded protein is CASSIQGVGTDTQYF.

This clonotype occurred many times. The chain joins TRBV4-2 to TRBJ1-2, with 8 bases that match TRBD1. Looked up from germline, CDR1 is LGHNA and CDR2 is YNFKEQ. The CDR3 totals 16 residues. J was trimmed by 4 bases and V by 0 bases; bases with no gene match: 7. The CDR3 spells CASSQEQGDSFYGYTF. CDR3 in DNA: TGTGCCAGCAGCCAAGAACAGGGGGATAGTTTCTATGGCTACACCTTC.

This clonotype was counted only a few times. This chain uses TRBV4-3 with TRBJ2-3; D is unresolved. V lost 0 bases and J lost 1, with 8 bases in between. The length of the CDR3 is 15 residues. Looked up from germline, CDR1 is LGHNA and CDR2 is YSLEER. CDR3 DNA: TGCGCCAGCAGCCAAGATCTAAGCCGCACAGATACGCAGTATTTT. As protein: CASSQDLSRTDTQYF.

This clonotype was recorded a few times. This chain uses TRBV20-1 with TRBJ1-1; D is possibly TRBD1 (6 bases). CDR1 DFQATT and CDR2 SNEGSKA come from the germline V gene (reference sequence). Trimming stripped 5 bases from V and 0 bases from J, with 10 bases between. This CDR3 has 13 amino acids. As DNA, the CDR3 is TGCAGTGCTGTATACAGGGTGAACACTGAAGCTTTCTTT. This encodes CSAVYRVNTEAFF.

Many counts were recorded for this clonotype. The J gene is TRBJ2-3, the V gene TRBV4-1, with TRBD2 matching 7 bases. Germline CDR1 MGHRA, CDR2 YSYEKL. The CDR3 covers 13 residues. V lost 4 bases to trimming and J lost 6 bases; unmatched junction nucleotides: 4. The CDR3 reads CASSPGGIDTQYF. CDR3 DNA: TGCGCCAGCAGCCCGGGGGGAATTGATACGCAGTATTTT.

The rearrangement uses TRBV21-1 and TRBJ2-7; the table assigns TRBD2, which was not confirmed against the DNA. TRBV21-1 is tagged as a pseudogene. The CDR3 loop spans 22 amino acids. CDR3 region: CASSKARSSGGHQISPYVEQYF. In DNA, the CDR3 is TGTGCCAGCAGCAAAGCGCGGAGTAGCGGAGGACACCAGATCTCACCCTACGTCGAGCAGTACTTC.

In this sample, this clonotype turned up a few times. The chain couples TRBV12-3 or TRBV12-4 to TRBJ1-6, with D tentatively TRBD1 (6 bases). The CDR3 contains 16 residues. The V gene lost 2 bases and the J gene lost 8 bases, with 16 bases spanning the gap. In nucleotides, the CDR3 is TGTGCCAGCAGTTTATCAGGGGCCGGGGGTTATTCACCCCTCCACTTT. As protein: CASSLSGAGGYSPLHF.

This chain connects TRBV5-1 to TRBJ2-1, with D maybe TRBD2 (5 bases). Germline V lookup: CDR1 SGHRS, CDR2 YFSETQ. V lost 0 bases and J 10 bases, leaving 11 bases between the germline ends. This CDR3 has 13 residues. CDR3 coding DNA: TGCGCCAGCAGCTTGGTCCTGGACTCCGAGCAGTTCTTC. It codes for CASSLVLDSEQFF. Together with reference TRBV5-1 and TRBJ2-1, the CDR3 gives the full variable domain: KAGVTQTPRYLIKTRGQQVTLSCSPISGHRSVSWYQQTPGQGLQFLFEYFSETQRNKGNFPGRFSGRQFSNSRSEMNVSTLELGDSALYLCASSLVLDSEQFFGPGTRLTVL.

CDR3 DNA sequence: TGTGCCAGCAGCTTAGGGGTTCTCTACTACTCCTACGAGCAGTACTTC. Translating it yields CASSLGVLYYSYEQYF. This rearrangement joins TRBV7-9 to TRBJ2-7, with D unresolved. The germline gives CDR1 SEHNR, CDR2 FQNEAQ (reference sequence). Trimming shortened V by 1 base and J by 0 bases, and 13 bases separated the two germline ends. CDR3 length: 16 residues.

This chain links TRBV10-3 with TRBJ2-7, with TRBD1 matching over 7 bases. This CDR3 is built from 12 residues. Unmatched junction bases numbered 7, after V lost 9 bases and J lost 5 bases. Germline assignment: CDR1 ENHRY and CDR2 SYGVKD. The CDR3 region is CAISTGFDEQYF. The CDR3 DNA reads as TGTGCCATATCGACAGGGTTCGACGAGCAGTACTTC.

V gene TRBV4-1 combines with J gene TRBJ1-2; tentatively, D is TRBD1 (6 bases). Germline CDR1 reads MGHRA; CDR2 reads YSYEKL. V was trimmed by 1 base and J by 8 bases, leaving 14 bases between them. CDR3 size: 14 residues. The CDR3 is CASSQVMGGTGYTF. CDR3 in DNA: TGCGCCAGCAGCCAAGTAATGGGGGGCACGGGCTACACCTTC.